A single sample is the source of the 9 T cell receptor beta chains below, sequenced in a study of human thymus T cells. Clones were read by immunoSEQ multiplex PCR, and TCRdb kept only the in-frame ones, dropping some. The top ten hold 0.095% to 0.15% of the sample, which has 35,000 to 55,000 clones, 94% seen once. Sequencing was done on a sample of blood. The source is a boy younger than two with a congenital heart defect but otherwise immunologically healthy.

In the case of this clone: The same CDR3 arises from other DNA sequences in this sample as well. V and J are TRBV5-1 and TRBJ2-1, with D unresolved. V shed 0 bases and J shed 0 bases, with 4 bases lying between them. The CDR3 sequence is 14 residues long. The germline CDR1 and CDR2 sequences are SGHRS and YFSETQ. The CDR3 spells CASSLASSYNEQFF. The CDR3 DNA sequence: TGCGCCAGCAGCTTGGCGAGCTCCTACAATGAGCAGTTCTTC.

The rearrangement uses TRBV6-5 and TRBJ1-3; the match to TRBD1 covers 10 bases. CDR3 length: 14 residues. The germline V gene encodes CDR1 MNHEY and CDR2 SVGAGI. With V trimmed by 4 bases and J by 5 bases, 2 bases remained unmatched. For the CDR3, the DNA is TGTGCCAGCAGTTCGGGACAGGGGAGAAACACCATATATTTT. This encodes CASSSGQGRNTIYF.

The chain is built from TRBV27 and TRBJ1-2; 7 bases map to TRBD1. The junction had 13 bases not matched to a gene; V was cut back by 3 bases and J by 3 bases. Germline CDR1 and CDR2: MNHEY and SMNVEV (reference sequence). This CDR3 is built from 17 residues. CDR3 nucleotide sequence: TGTGCCAGCAGTTTCTCCGAGGGGGACAGCGAATACTATGGCTACACCTTC. The encoded protein is CASSFSEGDSEYYGYTF.

This chain links TRBV5-6 with TRBJ2-7; 11 nucleotides align to TRBD2. The V segment lost 1 base and the J segment 3 bases; nucleotides outside the gene matches: 3. This CDR3 comprises 15 residues. Germline V gives CDR1 SGHDT, CDR2 YYEEEE. CDR3 sequence reads: CASSLSLAGGYEQYF. Here the CDR3 DNA reads TGTGCCAGCAGCTTGTCGCTAGCGGGGGGCTACGAGCAGTACTTC.

The V gene is TRBV11-2, the J gene TRBJ2-7; no firm D call. Germline V gene data show CDR1 as SGHAT and CDR2 as FQNNGV. V gave up 3 bases and J gave up 2 bases, with 14 bases separating them. The CDR3 totals 15 residues. The CDR3 sequence: CASSFQGPIAYEQYF. CDR3 coding DNA: TGTGCCAGCAGCTTCCAAGGGCCGATTGCCTACGAGCAGTACTTC.

The V call is TRBV5-1, the J call TRBJ1-2; the match to TRBD1 covers 7 bases. The CDR3 runs to 13 residues. The V gene end was trimmed by 5 bases and the J gene end by 3 bases; junction bases not matched to a gene: 4. The V gene's germline CDR1 is SGHRS and CDR2 YFSETQ. The CDR3 DNA reads TGCGCCAGCAGACAGGGGAGGGACTATGGCTACACCTTC. This translates into CASRQGRDYGYTF.

In DNA form, the CDR3 reads TGTGCCAGCAGCCAAGTAGGGGTCACTGAAGCTTTCTTT. It encodes CASSQVGVTEAFF. This chain uses TRBV4-2 with TRBJ1-1, with D possibly TRBD1 on 5 matching bases. Germline V lookup: CDR1 LGHNA, CDR2 YNFKEQ. The CDR3 contains 13 residues. V was cut by 1 base and J by 4 bases, with 7 bases left in between.

The V and J genes are TRBV5-6 and TRBJ2-7; D not resolved. V lost 2 bases to trimming and J lost 1 base, with 7 bases between them. The germline V gene encodes CDR1 SGHDT and CDR2 YYEEEE. CDR3 length equals 13 residues. The CDR3: CASSLGRSYEQYF. CDR3 coding DNA: TGTGCCAGCAGCTTAGGCAGGTCCTACGAGCAGTACTTC.

CDR3 nucleotides: TGTGCCAGCAGTTTAGGGGACAGGGCACCTTTGAGCAATCAGCCCCAGCATTTT. Amino acids: CASSLGDRAPLSNQPQHF. The rearrangement joins TRBV27 to TRBJ1-5; TRBD1 aligns across 9 bases. The CDR3 covers 18 residues. Trimming took 2 bases from V and 1 from J; bases not matched to a gene: 9. Germline V gene sequence: CDR1 MNHEY, CDR2 SMNVEV (reference sequence).